The 30 T cell receptor beta chains listed next were all sequenced from one sample in a study of CD8 T cells in ankylosing spondylitis. TCRdb re-called the 5' RACE reads with MiXCR, one entry per CDR3 protein. The sample has 300,000 to 400,000 distinct CDR3 sequences, around a tenth seen once. Sequencing was performed on blood, either unsorted or a sorted T cell fraction (not recorded which). These receptors all stem from a female donor with ankylosing spondylitis or in good health (not recorded which).

This clonotype was detected ten times or more. This chain's CDR3 is CSASRGSNEKLFF. In nucleotides, the CDR3 is TGCAGTGCTAGCAGGGGATCTAATGAAAAACTGTTTTTT. The rearrangement joins TRBV20-1 to TRBJ1-4; tentatively, D is TRBD1 (6 bases). The CDR3 runs to 13 residues. Germline assignment: CDR1 DFQATT and CDR2 SNEGSKA (reference sequence). Trimming removed 3 bases from V and 3 bases from J, with 8 bases in between.

V and J are TRBV5-1 and TRBJ2-1, with D perhaps being TRBD1 or TRBD2 (5 bases each). Trimming stripped 1 base from V and 5 bases from J, with 22 bases between. Germline values: CDR1 SGHRS, CDR2 YFSETQ. This CDR3 spans 18 amino acids. DNA of the CDR3: TGCGCCAGCAGCTTGTGGAGTCAGGGACCTACTTGGGACAATGAGCAGTTCTTC. This codes for CASSLWSQGPTWDNEQFF.

This clonotype was seen many times. V gene TRBV12-3 or TRBV12-4 combines with J gene TRBJ1-2; 11 nucleotides line up with TRBD1. This CDR3 is 13 amino acids long. Unmatched junction bases numbered 3, after V lost 6 bases and J lost 6 bases. CDR3 loop: CASSPGQGDGYTF. CDR3 nucleotides: TGTGCCAGCAGCCCGGGACAGGGGGATGGCTACACCTTC.

This clonotype was seen more than once but under ten times. The genes are TRBV11-2 and TRBJ1-2, with a weak D call TRBD1 (5 bases). V lost 3 bases and J 6 bases, leaving 5 bases between the germline ends. Looked up from germline, CDR1 is SGHAT and CDR2 is FQNNGV. The CDR3 has 11 residues. DNA for the CDR3: TGTGCCAGCAGCTTGGGACATGGCTACACCTTC. This sequence encodes CASSLGHGYTF. The full variable domain, rest sourced from reference TRBV11-2 and TRBJ1-2, is EAGVAQSPRYKIIEKRQSVAFWCNPISGHATLYWYQQILGQGPKLLIQFQNNGVVDDSQLPKDRFSAERLKGVDSTLKIQPAKLEDSAVYLCASSLGHGYTFGSGTRLTVV.

The rearrangement links TRBV30 to TRBJ2-4; D gene ambiguous. CDR1 is GTSNPN, CDR2 SVGIG, per germline (reference sequence). V lost 5 bases and J 0 bases, leaving 11 bases between the germline ends. The CDR3 has 14 amino acids. The chain's CDR3 is CAWGIWSAKNIQYF. The CDR3 bases are TGTGCCTGGGGGATTTGGTCAGCCAAAAACATTCAGTACTTC.

The CDR3 protein is CASSSAPTVQGPQHF. Here the CDR3 DNA reads TGTGCCAGCAGCTCCGCCCCGACCGTCCAGGGGCCCCAGCATTTT. This chain connects TRBV7-2 to TRBJ1-5, with D possibly matching TRBD1 (5 bases). The V gene's germline CDR1 is SGHTA and CDR2 FQGNSA. The V gene lost 4 bases and the J gene lost 9 bases, with 19 bases spanning the gap. The CDR3 is made up of 15 amino acids.

About this clonotype itself: Its ends do not fully match the called genes, so a read error is possible. The rearrangement joins TRBV5-1 to TRBJ2-1; unclear D gene. The CDR3 consists of 13 residues. The germline gives CDR1 SGHRS, CDR2 YFSETQ. CDR3 residues: CASTLNELGTPCF. CDR3 coding DNA: TGCGCCAGCACCCTAAACGAGCTTGGAACCCCGTGCTTC.

This clonotype has just a few counts. The chain is built from TRBV27 and TRBJ2-1; D may be TRBD2 (5 bases). V lost 3 bases to trimming and J lost 5 bases, with 14 bases between them. The length of the CDR3 is 15 residues. Germline V gene sequence: CDR1 MNHEY, CDR2 SMNVEV (reference sequence). CDR3 sequence: CASSFGWETNNEQFF. CDR3 nucleotides: TGTGCCAGCAGTTTTGGGTGGGAGACGAACAATGAGCAGTTCTTC.

This clonotype occurred once. This rearrangement joins TRBV20-1 to TRBJ2-5; D ambiguous. Germline V gene sequence: CDR1 DFQATT, CDR2 SNEGSKA (reference sequence). The CDR3 is 12 amino acids. V lost 6 bases and J 3 bases, leaving 11 bases between the germline ends. CDR3 in DNA: TGCAGTGCCCCGTTGGCCAAAGAGACCCAGTACTTC. Its protein is CSAPLAKETQYF.

This clonotype was counted a few times. This chain connects TRBV29-1 to TRBJ2-1; D may be TRBD2 (7 bases). Germline values: CDR1 SQVTM, CDR2 ANQGSEA. The CDR3 loop spans 13 amino acids. Trimming removed 2 bases from V and 9 bases from J, with 14 bases in between. DNA for the CDR3: TGCAGCGTTGAAACTAGGGGGGGCGGTGAGCAGTTCTTC. It translates to CSVETRGGGEQFF.

This clonotype was recorded many times. The CDR3 sequence is CSATPQHSTDTQYF. DNA of the CDR3: TGCAGTGCCACCCCCCAACACAGCACAGATACGCAGTATTTT. The J gene is TRBJ2-3, the V gene TRBV20-1; D not resolved. V was pared by 6 bases and J by 0 bases, with 13 bases between. This CDR3 has 14 amino acids. Germline V lookup: CDR1 DFQATT, CDR2 SNEGSKA (reference sequence).

In this sample, this clonotype turned up a few times. The chain combines TRBV6-1 with TRBJ2-7, with D possibly matching TRBD1 (6 bases). Germline CDR1 MNHNS, CDR2 SASEGT. The CDR3 extends over 14 amino acids. V was trimmed by 2 bases and J by 3 bases, leaving 11 bases between them. CDR3 nucleotides: TGTGCCAGCAGTGAATTTTACAGGGTCTACGAGCAGTACTTC. Residues: CASSEFYRVYEQYF.

The rearrangement links TRBV27 to TRBJ1-1, with TRBD1 identical over 7 bases. CDR3 length: 16 residues. From germline, CDR1 is MNHEY and CDR2 SMNVEV (reference sequence). V was clipped by 4 bases and J by 4 bases; unmatched bases: 12. Written as DNA, the CDR3 is TGTGCCAGCAGTTCCGTACAGGGGATTGTAGGCACTGAAGCTTTCTTT. As protein: CASSSVQGIVGTEAFF.

The chain carries TRBV20-1 and TRBJ2-2; a weak D match, TRBD1 (6 bases). CDR3 length: 12 amino acids. V lost 2 bases and J lost 6, with 7 bases in between. The germline V gene encodes CDR1 DFQATT and CDR2 SNEGSKA (reference sequence). The CDR3 spells CSARRGSGELFF. DNA for the CDR3: TGCAGTGCTAGAAGGGGGTCCGGGGAGCTGTTTTTT.

This clonotype was seen repeatedly, ten times or more. This sequence joins TRBV20-1 and TRBJ1-4; D unclear. Germline V gives CDR1 DFQATT, CDR2 SNEGSKA (reference sequence). This CDR3 is 15 amino acids long. Trimming shortened V by 1 base and J by 0 bases, and 9 bases separated the two germline ends. The CDR3, as DNA: TGCAGTGCTAGAGCCGGGAGCCCAACTAATGAAAAACTGTTTTTT. Translating it yields CSARAGSPTNEKLFF.

The sample holds many counts of this clonotype. The chain combines TRBV10-3 with TRBJ1-2, with 8 bases identical to TRBD1. Trimming removed 4 bases from V and 1 base from J; junction bases left unmatched: 2. Germline V gene data show CDR1 as ENHRY and CDR2 as SYGVKD. This CDR3 spans 14 amino acids. The CDR3 region is CAISGTGFNYGYTF. The CDR3 nucleotides read TGTGCCATCAGTGGGACAGGGTTTAACTATGGCTACACCTTC.

This clonotype was picked up many times. The V and J genes are TRBV28 and TRBJ2-6; 7 bases fit TRBD2. In germline, CDR1 is MDHEN, CDR2 SYDVKM. This CDR3 comprises 16 residues. V gave up 7 bases and J gave up 0 bases; unmatched junction bases: 6. The CDR3 DNA is TGTGCCAGCAAGATCGGGGGGAACTCTGGGGCCAACGTCCTGACTTTC. It is translated as CASKIGGNSGANVLTF.

This clonotype was counted many times. The chain couples TRBV20-1 to TRBJ2-3, with D hard to call. The V and J ends lost 3 bases and 0 bases respectively, with 4 bases between them. This CDR3 comprises 12 residues. Germline values: CDR1 DFQATT, CDR2 SNEGSKA (reference sequence). CDR3 nucleotides: TGCAGTGCTAGCTCTAGCACAGATACGCAGTATTTT. It codes for CSASSSTDTQYF.

This clonotype was counted only a few times. The chain has TRBV18 and TRBJ1-2; tentatively, D is TRBD1 (6 bases). This CDR3 has 12 residues. Per germline, CDR1 KGHSH and CDR2 LQKENI. V lost 3 bases and J lost 6, with 8 bases in between. The CDR3, as DNA: TGTGCCAGCTCACCTGGACAGAATGGCTACACCTTC. Amino acids: CASSPGQNGYTF. The full variable domain, its missing parts supplied by reference TRBV18 and TRBJ1-2, is NAGVMQNPRHLVRRRGQEARLRCSPMKGHSHVYWYRQLPEEGLKFMVYLQKENIIDESGMPKERFSAEFPKEGPSILRIQQVVRGDSAAYFCASSPGQNGYTFGSGTRLTVV.

In regard to this clonotype: It may be a read error: a sequence one base away is much more abundant. The genes are TRBV12-3 or TRBV12-4 and TRBJ2-3; 8 nucleotides agree with TRBD1. The J call may be mistaken, given a closer DNA end match to TRBJ1-5. The length of the CDR3 is 13 residues. CDR3 amino acids: CASRGQVTDTQHF. DNA of the CDR3: TGTGCCAGCAGGGGACAGGTCACAGATACGCAGCATTTT.

The chain uses TRBV5-6 and TRBJ1-1; the match to TRBD1 covers 9 bases. The CDR3 has 15 residues. V lost 0 bases and J lost 2; bases outside the gene matches: 2. Per the germline V gene, CDR1 is SGHDT and CDR2 is YYEEEE. The chain's CDR3 is CASSLVDRGNTEAFF. As DNA, the CDR3 is TGTGCCAGCAGCTTGGTGGACAGGGGAAACACTGAAGCTTTCTTT.

The chain carries TRBV7-2 and TRBJ2-7; unclear D gene. This CDR3 has 14 residues. V dropped 3 bases and J dropped 3 bases, with 12 bases sitting between them. Looked up from germline, CDR1 is SGHTA and CDR2 is FQGNSA. The CDR3 DNA sequence: TGTGCCAGCAGCTTGAGGAGATTCAACTACGAGCAGTACTTC. Protein product: CASSLRRFNYEQYF.

There are many counts of this clonotype. The V call is TRBV20-1, the J call TRBJ1-5; TRBD1 matches 8 bases. This CDR3 spans 16 amino acids. Germline V CDR1 and CDR2: DFQATT, SNEGSKA (reference sequence). V shed 6 bases, J shed 0 bases, and the junction held 10 bases outside the gene matches. CDR3 region: CSASDRGIYSNQPQHF. As DNA, the CDR3 is TGCAGTGCATCAGACAGGGGAATTTATAGCAATCAGCCCCAGCATTTT.

DNA for the CDR3: TGTGCCAGCAGCCACCGGACTAGCGGGAGGGCCCAGCAAGAGACCCAGTACTTC. Translated: CASSHRTSGRAQQETQYF. J is TRBJ2-5 and V is TRBV7-6; 15 positions agree with TRBD2. The germline CDR1 and CDR2 sequences are SGHVS and FNYEAQ. The CDR3 runs to 18 residues. The trim removed 5 bases at V and 2 bases at J, leaving 9 bases unmatched.

This clonotype was detected ten times or more. The chain joins TRBV27 to TRBJ1-1; D call uncertain. This CDR3 has 13 amino acids. V lost 6 bases, J lost 2 bases, and 10 bases lay in between. Germline assignment: CDR1 MNHEY and CDR2 SMNVEV (reference sequence). The CDR3 DNA sequence: TGTGCCAGCAGCGTTCAGGATAACACTGAAGCTTTCTTT. The encoded protein is CASSVQDNTEAFF.

The chain recombines TRBV6-4 with TRBJ1-2; TRBD1 matches 9 bases. With 2 bases clipped from V and 8 bases from J, the junction kept 9 bases outside the gene matches. The V gene's germline CDR1 is MRHNA and CDR2 SNTAGT. The CDR3 is 15 residues long. The DNA of the CDR3 is TGTGCCAGCAGTGACACAGGGGGCGCGTACCGCGGCTACACCTTC. Its translation is CASSDTGGAYRGYTF.

This clonotype was recorded at least ten times. This chain uses TRBV15 with TRBJ2-7; D call uncertain. V dropped 0 bases and J dropped 12 bases, with 24 bases sitting between them. Germline CDR1 and CDR2: LNHNV and YYDKDF (reference sequence). The CDR3 consists of 16 residues. The CDR3 loop reads CATSRDPILDPTPMYF. CDR3 nucleotides: TGTGCCACCAGCAGAGACCCGATCCTGGACCCGACCCCAATGTACTTC.

This clonotype was counted a few times. The rearrangement links TRBV3-1 to TRBJ2-3; 11 bases line up with TRBD2. Germline assignment: CDR1 LGHDT and CDR2 YNNKEL (reference sequence). The CDR3 has 16 amino acids. The V segment lost 3 bases and the J segment 4 bases; nucleotides outside the gene matches: 6. The DNA for the CDR3 is TGTGCCAGCAGCCAGAAGCGACTAGCGGGGTCAGATACGCAGTATTTT. Protein sequence: CASSQKRLAGSDTQYF.

This clonotype was seen many times. The rearrangement links TRBV4-2 to TRBJ2-1; D not certain. CDR1 and CDR2 from the germline V gene are LGHNA and YNFKEQ. Trimming pared 0 bases from V and 0 bases from J, leaving 6 bases between. CDR3 size: 15 residues. The CDR3 sequence is CASSQDGNSYNEQFF. The CDR3 coding sequence is TGTGCCAGCAGCCAAGATGGGAACTCCTACAATGAGCAGTTCTTC.

The table lists this clonotype with a few counts. The chain combines TRBV12-3 or TRBV12-4 with TRBJ1-2; 11 bases fit TRBD1. Trimming at V came to 7 bases and at J to 6 bases, leaving 10 bases not matched to a gene. The CDR3 is 15 amino acids. Here the CDR3 reads CASTLLRDRGDGYTF. The CDR3 coding sequence is TGTGCCAGCACCCTCCTGCGGGACAGGGGGGATGGCTACACCTTC.